This T cell receptor (beta chain) appears in the sequencing data of a study of PD-1 blockade in classical Hodgkin lymphoma. The CDR3 is 11 residues long. The germline V gene encodes CDR1 SQVTM and CDR2 ANQGSEA. V lost 4 bases to trimming and J lost 1 base, with 4 bases between them. TCRdb keeps only in-frame clones here, not all; method: immunoSEQ multiplex PCR. This table has approximately 52,000 clones, approximately 86% appearing once. Regarding the study as a whole: Newly diagnosed patients were said to have less baseline TCR diversity than healthy donors did. By C4D1, CD4+ diversity increased significantly, especially in complete responders.

Sample time point: cycle 4 day 1 (C4D1), after around six weeks of nivolumab. Relapse after autologous stem cell transplantation occurred in every patient, and brentuximab vedotin exposure varied. As regards this clone: The antigen is not known. This sample also contains other DNA sequences that code for the same CDR3.

Material: peripheral blood mononuclear cells (PBMCs), obtained before the fourth cycle of nivolumab. This clonotype originated in a human donor with classical Hodgkin lymphoma. This chain connects TRBV29-1 to TRBJ1-1; unclear D gene. The CDR3, as DNA: TGCAGCGTTGGCAGGAACACTGAAGCTTTCTTT. It codes for CSVGRNTEAFF.